This TCR beta chain was captured in a study of T-cell reconstitution after alpha-beta-depleted transplantation in children. TCRbeta library preparation incorporated unique molecular identifiers. Via MiXCR, TCRdb re-called the PCR reads, giving one row per CDR3 protein. The sample shows about 980,000 distinct CDR3 sequences, about 29% of them seen only once. Looked up from germline, CDR1 is DFQATT and CDR2 is SNEGSKA (reference sequence). The CDR3 loop spans 16 amino acids. The J segment lost 2 bases and the V segment lost 2 bases, leaving 12 bases of the junction unmatched. The V call is TRBV20-1, the J call TRBJ2-7; 7 nucleotides line up with TRBD1. The clonotype comes from a boy less than two years old who had a stem cell transplant for SCID, so the T cells may come from the graft donor. The sequenced sample was PBMCs, mostly from graft donor cells, obtained 360 days after TCRalphabeta/CD19-depleted stem cell transplant. CDR3 in amino acids: CSARKGTDLKTYEQYF. The DNA for the CDR3 is TGCAGTGCTAGAAAAGGGACAGATCTAAAAACCTACGAGCAGTACTTC.